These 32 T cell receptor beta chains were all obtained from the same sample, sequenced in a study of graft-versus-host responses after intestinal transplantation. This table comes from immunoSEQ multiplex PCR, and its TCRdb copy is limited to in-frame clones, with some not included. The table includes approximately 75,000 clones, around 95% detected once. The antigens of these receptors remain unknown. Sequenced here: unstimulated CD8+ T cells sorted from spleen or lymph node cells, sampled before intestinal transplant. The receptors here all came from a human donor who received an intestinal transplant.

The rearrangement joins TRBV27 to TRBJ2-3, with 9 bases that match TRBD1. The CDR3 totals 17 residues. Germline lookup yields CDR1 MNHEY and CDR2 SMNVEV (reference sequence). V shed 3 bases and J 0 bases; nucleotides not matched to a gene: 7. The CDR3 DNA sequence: TGTGCCAGCAGTTTTACAGGGGGCTCAACTAGCACAGATACGCAGTATTTT. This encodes CASSFTGGSTSTDTQYF.

CDR3 sequence reads: CASSQRDREQDTIYF. The CDR3 region has the DNA TGCGCCAGCAGCCAACGGGACAGGGAACAGGACACCATATATTTT. The chain uses TRBV4-1 and TRBJ1-3; TRBD1 agrees at 9 bases. Germline V lookup: CDR1 MGHRA, CDR2 YSYEKL. The CDR3 runs to 15 residues. Germline trimming cut 2 bases from V and 8 bases from J; bases unmatched to any gene: 7.

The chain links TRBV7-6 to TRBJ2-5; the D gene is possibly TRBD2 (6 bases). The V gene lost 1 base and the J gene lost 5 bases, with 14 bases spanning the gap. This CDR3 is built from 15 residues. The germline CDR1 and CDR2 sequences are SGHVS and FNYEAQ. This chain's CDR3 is CASSLVVADPETQYF. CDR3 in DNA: TGTGCCAGCAGCTTAGTTGTAGCGGACCCGGAGACCCAGTACTTC.

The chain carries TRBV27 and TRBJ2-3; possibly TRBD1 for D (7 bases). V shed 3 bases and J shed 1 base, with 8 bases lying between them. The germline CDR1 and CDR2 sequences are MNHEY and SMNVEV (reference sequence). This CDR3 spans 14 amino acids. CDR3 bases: TGTGCCAGCAGTTTCAGGGGGGGCACAGATACGCAGTATTTT. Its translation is CASSFRGGTDTQYF.

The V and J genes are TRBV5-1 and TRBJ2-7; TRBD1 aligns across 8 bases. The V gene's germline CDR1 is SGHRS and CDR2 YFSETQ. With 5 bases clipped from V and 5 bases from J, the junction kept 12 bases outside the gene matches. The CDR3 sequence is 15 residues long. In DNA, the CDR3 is TGCGCCAGCAGACCTCGACAGGGGACGATAAACGAGCAGTACTTC. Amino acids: CASRPRQGTINEQYF.

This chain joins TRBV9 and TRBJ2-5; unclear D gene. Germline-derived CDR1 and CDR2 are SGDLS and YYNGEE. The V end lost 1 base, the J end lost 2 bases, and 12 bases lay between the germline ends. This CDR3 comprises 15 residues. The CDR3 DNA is TGTGCCAGCAGCGTAAATTCGCACATACAAGAGACCCAGTACTTC. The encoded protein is CASSVNSHIQETQYF. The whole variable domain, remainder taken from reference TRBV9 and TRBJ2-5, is DSGVTQTPKHLITATGQRVTLRCSPRSGDLSVYWYQQSLDQGLQFLIQYYNGEERAKGNILERFSAQQFPDLHSELNLSSLELGDSALYFCASSVNSHIQETQYFGPGTRLLVL.

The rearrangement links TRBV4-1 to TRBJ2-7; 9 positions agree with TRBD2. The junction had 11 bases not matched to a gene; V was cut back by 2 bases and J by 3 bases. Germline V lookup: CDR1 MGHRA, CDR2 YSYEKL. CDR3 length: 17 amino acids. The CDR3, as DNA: TGCGCCAGCAGCCAACGCATCAGAGCTAGCGGGGTCTACGAGCAGTACTTC. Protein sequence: CASSQRIRASGVYEQYF.

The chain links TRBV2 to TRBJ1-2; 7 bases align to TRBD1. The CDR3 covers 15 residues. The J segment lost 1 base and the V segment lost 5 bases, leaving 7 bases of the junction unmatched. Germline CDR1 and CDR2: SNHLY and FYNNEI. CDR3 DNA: TGTGCCAGCAGTAGGAGACAGGGTTATAACTATGGCTACACCTTC. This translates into CASSRRQGYNYGYTF.

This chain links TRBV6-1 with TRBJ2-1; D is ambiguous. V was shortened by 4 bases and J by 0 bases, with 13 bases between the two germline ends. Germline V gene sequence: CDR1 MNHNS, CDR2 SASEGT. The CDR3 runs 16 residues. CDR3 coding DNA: TGTGCCAGCAGTGCCCCAACGTCCAGCTCCTACAATGAGCAGTTCTTC. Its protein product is CASSAPTSSSYNEQFF.

The CDR3, as DNA: TGTGCCAGCAGTTTCTCAGGGAGCGACTACGAGCAGTACTTC. It specifies CASSFSGSDYEQYF. The chain carries TRBV27 and TRBJ2-7; D assignment may be TRBD1 or TRBD2 (5 bases each). The CDR3 contains 14 residues. V was trimmed by 3 bases and J by 3 bases, leaving 12 bases between them. Germline lookup yields CDR1 MNHEY and CDR2 SMNVEV (reference sequence).

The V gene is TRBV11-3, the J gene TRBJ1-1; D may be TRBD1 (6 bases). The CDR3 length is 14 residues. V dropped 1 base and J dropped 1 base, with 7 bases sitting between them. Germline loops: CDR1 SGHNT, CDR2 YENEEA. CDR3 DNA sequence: TGTGCCAGCAGCTTAGTAGGGGGGAACACTGAAGCTTTCTTT. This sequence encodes CASSLVGGNTEAFF.

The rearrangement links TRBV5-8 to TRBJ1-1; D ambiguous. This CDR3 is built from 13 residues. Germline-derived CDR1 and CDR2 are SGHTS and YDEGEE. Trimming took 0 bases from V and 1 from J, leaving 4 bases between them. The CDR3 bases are TGTGCCAGCAGCTTGGAGGAGAACACTGAAGCTTTCTTT. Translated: CASSLEENTEAFF.

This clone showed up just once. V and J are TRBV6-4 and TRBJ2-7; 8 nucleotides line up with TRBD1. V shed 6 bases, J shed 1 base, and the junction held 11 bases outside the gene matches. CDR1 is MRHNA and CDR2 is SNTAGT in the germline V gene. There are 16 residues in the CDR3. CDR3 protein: CASSLGPGQESYEQYF. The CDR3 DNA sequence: TGTGCCAGCAGCCTGGGCCCGGGACAGGAATCCTACGAGCAGTACTTC.

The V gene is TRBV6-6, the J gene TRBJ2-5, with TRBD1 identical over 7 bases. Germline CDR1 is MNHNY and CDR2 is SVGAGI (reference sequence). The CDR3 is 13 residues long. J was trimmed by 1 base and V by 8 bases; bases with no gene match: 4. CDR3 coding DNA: TGTGCCAGCGAGGGGGACAGCCAAGAGACCCAGTACTTC. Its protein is CASEGDSQETQYF.

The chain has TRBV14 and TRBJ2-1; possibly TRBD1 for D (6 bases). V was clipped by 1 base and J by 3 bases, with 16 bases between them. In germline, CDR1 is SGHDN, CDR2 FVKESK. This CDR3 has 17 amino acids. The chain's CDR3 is CASSQGTVNPVYNEQFF. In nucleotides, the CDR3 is TGTGCCAGCAGCCAAGGGACAGTTAACCCCGTCTACAATGAGCAGTTCTTC.

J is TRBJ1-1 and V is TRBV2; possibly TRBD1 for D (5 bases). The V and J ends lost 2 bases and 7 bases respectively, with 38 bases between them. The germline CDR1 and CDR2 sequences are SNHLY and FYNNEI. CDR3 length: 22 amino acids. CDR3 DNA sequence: TGTGCCAGCAGTGAAATAAAAGGGTCTCGCAGGCTAGGGGACGGAGAACATATTGAAGCTTTCTTT. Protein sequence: CASSEIKGSRRLGDGEHIEAFF. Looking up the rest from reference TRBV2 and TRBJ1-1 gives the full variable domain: EPEVTQTPSHQVTQMGQEVILRCVPISNHLYFYWYRQILGQKVEFLVSFYNNEISEKSEIFDDQFSVERPDGSNFTLKIRSTKLEDSAMYFCASSEIKGSRRLGDGEHIEAFFGQGTRLTVV.

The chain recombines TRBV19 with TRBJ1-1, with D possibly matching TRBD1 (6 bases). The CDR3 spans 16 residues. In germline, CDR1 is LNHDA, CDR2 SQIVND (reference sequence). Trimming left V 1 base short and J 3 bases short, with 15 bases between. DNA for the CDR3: TGTGCCAGTAGTATAGGGGGGCGAGGGGCGCACACTGAAGCTTTCTTT. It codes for CASSIGGRGAHTEAFF.

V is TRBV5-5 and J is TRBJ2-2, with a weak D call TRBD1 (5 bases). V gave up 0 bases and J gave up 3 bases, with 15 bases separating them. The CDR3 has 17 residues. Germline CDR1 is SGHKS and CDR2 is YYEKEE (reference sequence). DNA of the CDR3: TGTGCCAGCAGCTTGGAGGGCAGGGCCGGATACACCGGGGAGCTGTTTTTT. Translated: CASSLEGRAGYTGELFF.

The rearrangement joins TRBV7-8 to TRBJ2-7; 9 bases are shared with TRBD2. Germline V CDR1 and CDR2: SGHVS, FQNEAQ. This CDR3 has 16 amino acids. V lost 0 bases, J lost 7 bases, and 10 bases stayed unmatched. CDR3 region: CASSLARLAGPQEQYF. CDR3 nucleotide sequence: TGTGCCAGCAGCTTAGCGCGGCTAGCGGGGCCTCAAGAGCAGTACTTC.

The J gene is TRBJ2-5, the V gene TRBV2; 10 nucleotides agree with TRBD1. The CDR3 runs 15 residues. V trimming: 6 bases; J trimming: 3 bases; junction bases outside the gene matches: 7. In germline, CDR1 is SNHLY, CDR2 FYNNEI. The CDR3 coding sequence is TGTGCCAGCAGCGAGGACAGGGGGAGGGAAGAGACCCAGTACTTC. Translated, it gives CASSEDRGREETQYF. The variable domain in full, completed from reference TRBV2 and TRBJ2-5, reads EPEVTQTPSHQVTQMGQEVILRCVPISNHLYFYWYRQILGQKVEFLVSFYNNEISEKSEIFDDQFSVERPDGSNFTLKIRSTKLEDSAMYFCASSEDRGREETQYFGPGTRLLVL.

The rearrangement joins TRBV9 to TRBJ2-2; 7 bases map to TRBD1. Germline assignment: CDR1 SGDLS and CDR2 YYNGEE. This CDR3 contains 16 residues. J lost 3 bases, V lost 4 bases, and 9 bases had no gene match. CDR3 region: CASSISRQGDTGELFF. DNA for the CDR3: TGTGCCAGCAGCATATCCCGACAGGGTGACACCGGGGAGCTGTTTTTT.

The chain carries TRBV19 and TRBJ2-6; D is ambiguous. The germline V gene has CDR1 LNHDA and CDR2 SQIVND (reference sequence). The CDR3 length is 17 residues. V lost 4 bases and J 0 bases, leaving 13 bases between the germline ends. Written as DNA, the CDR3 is TGTGCCAGTAGTAGGGTCGAACCTTCCTCTGGGGCCAACGTCCTGACTTTC. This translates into CASSRVEPSSGANVLTF. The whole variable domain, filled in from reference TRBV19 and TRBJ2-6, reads DGGITQSPKYLFRKEGQNVTLSCEQNLNHDAMYWYRQDPGQGLRLIYYSQIVNDFQKGDIAEGYSVSREKKESFPLTVTSAQKNPTAFYLCASSRVEPSSGANVLTFGAGSRLTVL.

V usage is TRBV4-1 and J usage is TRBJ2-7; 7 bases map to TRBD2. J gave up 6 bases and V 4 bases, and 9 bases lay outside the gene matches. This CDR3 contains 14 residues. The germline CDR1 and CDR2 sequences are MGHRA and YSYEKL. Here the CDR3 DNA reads TGCGCCAGCAGCCGGGCGGGAGATTGGTCCGAGCAGTACTTC. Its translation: CASSRAGDWSEQYF.

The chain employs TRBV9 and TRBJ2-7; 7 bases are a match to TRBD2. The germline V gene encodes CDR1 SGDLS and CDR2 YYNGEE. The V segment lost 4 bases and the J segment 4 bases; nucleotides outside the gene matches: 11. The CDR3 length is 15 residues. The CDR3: CASSLSLVGGYEQYF. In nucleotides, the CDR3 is TGTGCCAGCAGCCTCTCACTTGTGGGGGGGTACGAGCAGTACTTC.

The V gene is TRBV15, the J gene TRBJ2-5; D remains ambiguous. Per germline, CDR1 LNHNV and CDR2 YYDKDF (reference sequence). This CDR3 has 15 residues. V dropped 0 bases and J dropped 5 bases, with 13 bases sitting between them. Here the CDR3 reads CATSRDRVGLETQYF. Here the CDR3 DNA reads TGTGCCACCAGCAGAGATCGGGTAGGGCTCGAGACCCAGTACTTC.

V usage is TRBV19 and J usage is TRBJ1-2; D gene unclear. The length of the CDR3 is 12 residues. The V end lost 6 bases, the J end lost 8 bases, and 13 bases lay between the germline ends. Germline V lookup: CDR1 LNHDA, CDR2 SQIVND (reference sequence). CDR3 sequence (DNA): TGTGCCAGTAGCCCAGGCCAGTGGGGCTACACCTTC. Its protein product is CASSPGQWGYTF.

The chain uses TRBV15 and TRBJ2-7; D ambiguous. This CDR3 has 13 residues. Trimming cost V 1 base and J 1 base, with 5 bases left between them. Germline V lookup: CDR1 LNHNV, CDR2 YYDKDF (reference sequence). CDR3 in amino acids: CATSRGVSYEQYF. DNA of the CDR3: TGTGCCACCAGCAGAGGGGTTTCCTACGAGCAGTACTTC.

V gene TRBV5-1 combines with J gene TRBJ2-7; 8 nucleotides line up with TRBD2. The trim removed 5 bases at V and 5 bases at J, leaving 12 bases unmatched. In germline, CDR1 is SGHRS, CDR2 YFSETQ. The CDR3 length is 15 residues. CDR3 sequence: CASREEAGVQNEQYF. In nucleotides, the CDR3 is TGCGCCAGCAGGGAGGAAGCGGGAGTTCAAAACGAGCAGTACTTC.

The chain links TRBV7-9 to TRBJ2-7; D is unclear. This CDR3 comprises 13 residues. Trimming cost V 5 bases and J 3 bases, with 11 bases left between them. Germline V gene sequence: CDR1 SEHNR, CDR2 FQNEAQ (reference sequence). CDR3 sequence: CASSPPLNYEQYF. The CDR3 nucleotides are TGTGCCAGCAGCCCCCCGCTTAACTACGAGCAGTACTTC.

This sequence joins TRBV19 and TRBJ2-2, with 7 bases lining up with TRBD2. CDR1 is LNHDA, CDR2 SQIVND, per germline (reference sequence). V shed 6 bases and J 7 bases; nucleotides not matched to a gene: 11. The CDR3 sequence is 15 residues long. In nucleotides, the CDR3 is TGTGCCAGTAGGGTGGAAATAGCGGGCCTCGGGGAGCTGTTTTTT. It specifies CASRVEIAGLGELFF.

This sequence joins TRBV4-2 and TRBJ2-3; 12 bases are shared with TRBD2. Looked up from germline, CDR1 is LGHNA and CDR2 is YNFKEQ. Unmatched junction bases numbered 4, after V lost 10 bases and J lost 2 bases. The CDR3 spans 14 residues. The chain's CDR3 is CATGLAGPTDTQYF. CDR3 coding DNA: TGTGCCACGGGACTAGCGGGCCCCACAGATACGCAGTATTTT.

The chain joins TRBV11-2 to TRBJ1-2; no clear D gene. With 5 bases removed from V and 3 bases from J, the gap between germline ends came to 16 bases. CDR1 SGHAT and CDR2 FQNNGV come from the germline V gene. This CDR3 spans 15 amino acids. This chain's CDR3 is CASSPGGSVYYGYTF. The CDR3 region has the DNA TGTGCCAGCAGCCCTGGAGGTTCTGTATACTATGGCTACACCTTC.